In this sample, the clone carrying this TCR beta chain turned up a few times. What it binds is not known. Each donor gave one heparinised blood draw averaging about 110 mL. CD4+ naive, central memory, regulatory and stem cell-like memory subsets were isolated by sorting on CD45RO/CCR7/CD25/CD127/CD95/CD27. Germline CDR1 and CDR2: SGHDN and FVKESK. V was trimmed by 4 bases and J by 5 bases, leaving 8 bases between them. This CDR3 is built from 12 residues. The data are from a study of beta chain features in type 1 diabetes. Regarding the study as a whole: When Type 1 diabetes patients were examined, their TCRB CDR3s proved moderately but significantly shorter in all four CD4+ subsets. Sequencing from cDNA could over-represent high-TCR-expressing cells.

The whole isolated RNA underwent reverse transcription, so sequencing captured expressed TCRB transcripts. Data came from immunoSEQ multiplex PCR; TCRdb stores just in-frame clones and leaves some out. The sample holds some 640,000 clones; about 14% are singletons and the top ten take around 0.04%. This TCR came from a man younger than 35 with type 1 diabetes. This rearrangement joins TRBV14 to TRBJ2-5; the D call may be TRBD1 or TRBD2 (5 bases each). The sample comprised naive CD4+ T cells from blood. CDR3 amino acids: CASSRRGETQYF. The CDR3 nucleotides read TGTGCCAGCAGCCGACGGGGCGAGACCCAGTACTTC.